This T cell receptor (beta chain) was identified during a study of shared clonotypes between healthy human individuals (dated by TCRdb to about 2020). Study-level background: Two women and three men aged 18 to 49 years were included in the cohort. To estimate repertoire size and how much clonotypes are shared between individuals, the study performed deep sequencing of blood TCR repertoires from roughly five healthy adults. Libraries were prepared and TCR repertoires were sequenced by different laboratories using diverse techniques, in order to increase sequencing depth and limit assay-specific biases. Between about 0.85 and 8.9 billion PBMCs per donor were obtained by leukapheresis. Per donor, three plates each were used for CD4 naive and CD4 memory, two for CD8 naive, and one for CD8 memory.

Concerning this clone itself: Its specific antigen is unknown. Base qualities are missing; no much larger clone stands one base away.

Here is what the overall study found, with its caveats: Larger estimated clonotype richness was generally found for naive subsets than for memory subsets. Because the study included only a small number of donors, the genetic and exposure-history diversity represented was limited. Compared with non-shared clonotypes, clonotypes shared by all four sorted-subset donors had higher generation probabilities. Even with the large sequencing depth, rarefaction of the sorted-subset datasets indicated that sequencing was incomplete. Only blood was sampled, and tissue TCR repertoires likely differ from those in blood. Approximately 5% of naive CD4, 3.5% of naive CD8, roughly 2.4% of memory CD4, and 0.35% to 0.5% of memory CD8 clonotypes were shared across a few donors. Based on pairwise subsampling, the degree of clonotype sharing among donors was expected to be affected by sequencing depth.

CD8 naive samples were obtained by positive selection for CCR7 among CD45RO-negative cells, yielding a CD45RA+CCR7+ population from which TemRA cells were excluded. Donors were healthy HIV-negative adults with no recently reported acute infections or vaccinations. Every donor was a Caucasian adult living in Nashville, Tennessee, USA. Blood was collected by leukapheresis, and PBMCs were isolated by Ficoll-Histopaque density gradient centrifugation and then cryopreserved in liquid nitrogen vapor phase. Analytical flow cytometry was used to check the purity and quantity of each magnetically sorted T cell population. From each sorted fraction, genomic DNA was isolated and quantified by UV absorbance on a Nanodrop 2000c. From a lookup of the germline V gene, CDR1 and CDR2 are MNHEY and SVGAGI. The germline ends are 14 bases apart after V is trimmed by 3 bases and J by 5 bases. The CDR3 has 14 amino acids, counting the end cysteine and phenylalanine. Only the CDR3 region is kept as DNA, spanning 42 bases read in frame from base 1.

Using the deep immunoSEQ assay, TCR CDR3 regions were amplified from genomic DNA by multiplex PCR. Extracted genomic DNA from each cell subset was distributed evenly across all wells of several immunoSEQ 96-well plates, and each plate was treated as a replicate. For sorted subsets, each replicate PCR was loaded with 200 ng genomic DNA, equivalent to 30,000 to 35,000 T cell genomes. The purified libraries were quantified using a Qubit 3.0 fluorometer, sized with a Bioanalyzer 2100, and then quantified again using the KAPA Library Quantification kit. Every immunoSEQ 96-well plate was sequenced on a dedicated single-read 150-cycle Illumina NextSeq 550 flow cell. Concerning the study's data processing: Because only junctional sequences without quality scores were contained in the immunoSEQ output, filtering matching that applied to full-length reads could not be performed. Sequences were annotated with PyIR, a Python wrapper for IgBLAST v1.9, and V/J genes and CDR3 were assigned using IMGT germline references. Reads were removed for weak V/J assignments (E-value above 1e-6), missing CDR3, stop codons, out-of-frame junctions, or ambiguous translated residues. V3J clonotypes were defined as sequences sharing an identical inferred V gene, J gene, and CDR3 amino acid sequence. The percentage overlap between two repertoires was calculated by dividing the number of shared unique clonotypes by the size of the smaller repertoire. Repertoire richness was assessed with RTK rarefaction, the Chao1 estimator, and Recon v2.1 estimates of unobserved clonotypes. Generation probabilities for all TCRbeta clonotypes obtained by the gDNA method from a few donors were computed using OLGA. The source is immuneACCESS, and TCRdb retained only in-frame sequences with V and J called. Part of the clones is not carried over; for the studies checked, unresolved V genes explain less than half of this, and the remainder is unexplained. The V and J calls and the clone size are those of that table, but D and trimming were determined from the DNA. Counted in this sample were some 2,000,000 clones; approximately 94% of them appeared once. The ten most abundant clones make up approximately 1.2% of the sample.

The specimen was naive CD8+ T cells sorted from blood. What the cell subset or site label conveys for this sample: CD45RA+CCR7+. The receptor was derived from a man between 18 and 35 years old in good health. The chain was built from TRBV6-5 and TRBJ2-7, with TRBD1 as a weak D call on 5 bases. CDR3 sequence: CASSYSGPGDEQYF. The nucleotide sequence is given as TGTGCCAGCAGTTATTCAGGGCCTGGAGACGAGCAGTACTTC.